One and the same sample provided the 24 T cell receptor beta chains below, sequenced in a study of blood T cell repertoires in COVID-19. The method was immunoSEQ multiplex PCR; TCRdb's version includes in-frame clones alone and lacks a portion of them. The data hold 150,000 or so clones, with over 60% observed a single time. What was sequenced was peripheral blood. All receptors come from a woman in her 70s with acute or convalescent COVID-19.

The chain combines TRBV10-1 with TRBJ2-4; 9 nucleotides agree with TRBD2. Germline V CDR1 and CDR2: WNHNN, SYGVQD (reference sequence). The CDR3 extends over 15 amino acids. Trimming removed 2 bases from V and 9 bases from J; junction bases left unmatched: 8. CDR3 loop: CASSEGAGGPSIQYF. As DNA, the CDR3 is TGCGCCAGCAGTGAGGGGGCGGGAGGGCCAAGCATTCAGTACTTC.

The chain combines TRBV11-2 with TRBJ2-4, with 8 bases that match TRBD1. V shed 5 bases and J 4 bases; nucleotides not matched to a gene: 7. Germline V gives CDR1 SGHAT, CDR2 FQNNGV. This CDR3 comprises 15 residues. CDR3 loop: CASSPIRGQKNIQYF. CDR3 in DNA: TGTGCCAGCAGCCCCATCAGGGGGCAGAAAAACATTCAGTACTTC.

The rearrangement uses TRBV27 and TRBJ1-3; maybe TRBD1 (6 bases). Trimming shortened V by 7 bases and J by 0 bases, and 10 bases separated the two germline ends. Germline V CDR1 and CDR2: MNHEY, SMNVEV (reference sequence). The CDR3 runs 14 residues. In DNA, the CDR3 is TGTGCCAGCATGGACAGCCGCTCTGGAAACACCATATATTTT. As protein: CASMDSRSGNTIYF.

The chain employs TRBV29-1 and TRBJ2-7; no clear D gene. The CDR3 extends over 11 amino acids. Germline V lookup: CDR1 SQVTM, CDR2 ANQGSEA. V was trimmed by 6 bases and J by 0 bases, leaving 6 bases between them. The CDR3, as DNA: TGCAGCGTCGGGTTCTCCTACGAGCAGTACTTC. It yields the protein CSVGFSYEQYF.

This chain links TRBV5-1 with TRBJ2-3, with 8 bases aligning to TRBD2. The CDR3 consists of 15 residues. With V trimmed by 1 base and J by 1 base, 2 bases remained unmatched. The germline CDR1 and CDR2 sequences are SGHRS and YFSETQ. CDR3 sequence (DNA): TGCGCCAGCAGCTTGAATAGCGGGGGCACAGATACGCAGTATTTT. As protein: CASSLNSGGTDTQYF.

This chain connects TRBV3-1 (or the pseudogene TRBV3-2) to TRBJ2-7; D is uncertain. Germline lookup yields CDR1 LGHDT and CDR2 YNNKEL (reference sequence). V was shortened by 0 bases and J by 4 bases, with 7 bases between the two germline ends. The CDR3 loop spans 13 amino acids. This chain's CDR3 is CASSQDLRYEQYF. The CDR3 coding sequence is TGTGCCAGCAGCCAAGATTTACGGTACGAGCAGTACTTC.

Of note for this clone: One end of the junction varies from germline; a read error may be responsible. This CDR3 is CASSLVAGGGGEQFF. The CDR3, as DNA: TGTGCTAGCAGCTTAGTGGCGGGAGGGGGCGGTGAGCAGTTCTTC. This rearrangement joins TRBV7-7 to TRBJ2-1, with 9 bases aligning to TRBD2. The CDR3 runs to 15 residues. In germline, CDR1 is SSHAT, CDR2 FNYEAQ (reference sequence).

The chain combines TRBV11-2 with TRBJ2-2, with D maybe TRBD2 (6 bases). Germline CDR1 SGHAT, CDR2 FQNNGV. Trimming stripped 5 bases from V and 0 bases from J, with 16 bases between. The CDR3 is 17 amino acids. The DNA for the CDR3 is TGTGCCAGCAGCCAATCCGGCGGGGAACCGAACACCGGGGAGCTGTTTTTT. Translation gives CASSQSGGEPNTGELFF. The variable domain in full, with the rest retrieved from reference TRBV11-2 and TRBJ2-2, is EAGVAQSPRYKIIEKRQSVAFWCNPISGHATLYWYQQILGQGPKLLIQFQNNGVVDDSQLPKDRFSAERLKGVDSTLKIQPAKLEDSAVYLCASSQSGGEPNTGELFFGEGSRLTVL.

The count of this clone is one. This chain uses TRBV5-6 with TRBJ2-7; 8 positions match TRBD1. Germline assignment: CDR1 SGHDT and CDR2 YYEEEE. The CDR3 runs 13 residues. Trimming at V came to 4 bases and at J to 5 bases, leaving 5 bases not matched to a gene. CDR3 sequence (DNA): TGTGCCAGCAGCCGACAGGGGAGGAACGAGCAGTACTTC. Protein: CASSRQGRNEQYF.

This chain joins TRBV29-1 and TRBJ2-5, with a possible D match to TRBD2 (7 bases). The CDR3 extends over 13 amino acids. V lost 6 bases and J lost 4, with 15 bases in between. CDR1 is SQVTM, CDR2 ANQGSEA, per germline. The CDR3 coding sequence is TGCAGCGTCGCGGGGGCCCGAGGAGAGACCCAGTACTTC. The encoded protein is CSVAGARGETQYF.

The V call is TRBV27, the J call TRBJ1-5; D unclear. Germline V gives CDR1 MNHEY, CDR2 SMNVEV (reference sequence). Trimming shortened V by 6 bases and J by 6 bases, and 15 bases separated the two germline ends. The CDR3 spans 14 residues. CDR3 DNA sequence: TGTGCCAGCAGCCTACTTACGACGGGTCAGCCCCAGCATTTT. It translates to CASSLLTTGQPQHF.

The V call is TRBV7-9, the J call TRBJ2-1; D perhaps matches TRBD1 (6 bases). V gave up 5 bases and J gave up 7 bases, with 18 bases separating them. The CDR3 length is 15 residues. The germline V gene has CDR1 SEHNR and CDR2 FQNEAQ (reference sequence). The CDR3 DNA sequence: TGTGCCAGCAGCCCAACAGGGCAACAAAGAAATGAGCAGTTCTTC. The encoded protein is CASSPTGQQRNEQFF.

As regards this clone: Other DNA sequences within the sample encode an identical CDR3. The chain carries TRBV4-1 and TRBJ2-7, with D maybe TRBD1 (5 bases). Trimming removed 0 bases at V and 4 bases at J, with 10 bases between. This CDR3 is built from 14 residues. Looked up from germline, CDR1 is MGHRA and CDR2 is YSYEKL. CDR3 coding DNA: TGCGCCAGCAGCCAAGAGGGGCTGGCGTACGAGCAGTACTTC. Its protein product is CASSQEGLAYEQYF.

The rearrangement joins TRBV6-5 to TRBJ1-6; D possibly corresponds to TRBD1 (5 bases). The CDR3 length is 13 residues. Per the germline V gene, CDR1 is MNHEY and CDR2 is SVGAGI. The V end lost 7 bases, the J end lost 14 bases, and 18 bases lay between the germline ends. CDR3 amino acids: CASTNSGGVALHF. CDR3 in DNA: TGTGCCAGCACCAACTCGGGGGGGGTTGCCCTCCACTTT.

The chain links TRBV9 to TRBJ2-3; TRBD1 aligns across 8 bases. Germline V gene sequence: CDR1 SGDLS, CDR2 YYNGEE. Losses at the gene ends were 3 bases for V and 4 bases for J; bases not matched to a gene: 4. The CDR3 contains 14 residues. CDR3 DNA sequence: TGTGCCAGCAGCGCCGGACAGGGCCCAGATACGCAGTATTTT. Translation: CASSAGQGPDTQYF.

This chain joins TRBV7-2 and TRBJ2-3; 15 bases align to TRBD2. From germline, CDR1 is SGHTA and CDR2 FQGNSA. This CDR3 is 15 amino acids long. J lost 2 bases, V lost 8 bases, and 2 bases had no gene match. In nucleotides, the CDR3 is TGTGCCAGCGGGACTAGCGGGGGGTCCACAGATACGCAGTATTTT. Protein sequence: CASGTSGGSTDTQYF.

The chain carries TRBV14 and TRBJ1-6, with D uncertain. Trimming cost V 8 bases and J 0 bases, with 14 bases left between them. This CDR3 contains 16 residues. The germline gives CDR1 SGHDN, CDR2 FVKESK. The CDR3 region has the DNA TGTGCCAGCTCTAAGGACTGGAGCTCCTATAATTCACCCCTCCACTTT. It yields the protein CASSKDWSSYNSPLHF. Looking up the rest from reference TRBV14 and TRBJ1-6 gives the full variable domain: EAGVTQFPSHSVIEKGQTVTLRCDPISGHDNLYWYRRVMGKEIKFLLHFVKESKQDESGMPNNRFLAERTGGTYSTLKVQPAELEDSGVYFCASSKDWSSYNSPLHFGNGTRLTVT.

This clone was found a few times. As DNA, the CDR3 is TGTGCCAGCAGTTACTCGGGACTGGTCGGGCGCAATCAGCCCCAGCATTTT. Its protein product is CASSYSGLVGRNQPQHF. This rearrangement joins TRBV6-2 or TRBV6-3 to TRBJ1-5, with D tentatively TRBD1 (5 bases). Germline V gene sequence: CDR1 MNHEY, CDR2 SVGEGT. The CDR3 loop spans 17 amino acids. V was cut by 0 bases and J by 2 bases, with 14 bases left in between.

This chain joins TRBV7-9 and TRBJ2-1; 11 nucleotides line up with TRBD1. Per germline, CDR1 SEHNR and CDR2 FQNEAQ (reference sequence). The CDR3 runs 14 residues. J lost 6 bases, V lost 7 bases, and 5 bases had no gene match. For the CDR3, the DNA is TGTGCCAGCACCCGGACAGGGGGCTTCAATGAGCAGTTCTTC. This sequence encodes CASTRTGGFNEQFF.

V is TRBV10-3 and J is TRBJ2-1; a weak D match, TRBD2 (5 bases). V was trimmed by 7 bases and J by 5 bases, leaving 12 bases between them. Germline CDR1 is ENHRY and CDR2 is SYGVKD. The CDR3 contains 13 residues. The chain's CDR3 is CAIKERADNEQFF. CDR3 bases: TGTGCCATCAAAGAGAGGGCCGACAATGAGCAGTTCTTC.

The rearrangement joins TRBV4-1 to TRBJ2-1, with 8 nucleotides matching TRBD2. The germline gives CDR1 MGHRA, CDR2 YSYEKL. This CDR3 is built from 16 residues. Trimming removed 1 base from V and 0 bases from J; junction bases left unmatched: 2. CDR3 nucleotides: TGCGCCAGCAGCCAAGGAAGCGGGAGCTCCTACAATGAGCAGTTCTTC. Protein product: CASSQGSGSSYNEQFF.

This clone has only a few counts. J is TRBJ2-2 and V is TRBV25-1, with 8 positions matching TRBD2. Per germline, CDR1 MGHDK and CDR2 SYGVNS. V gave up 5 bases and J gave up 3 bases; unmatched junction bases: 14. The CDR3 loop spans 18 amino acids. The CDR3 coding sequence is TGTGCCAGCAGTCCCCTAGGGACGGGAGGGCCAGACACCGGGGAGCTGTTTTTT. Translating it yields CASSPLGTGGPDTGELFF.

The chain links TRBV7-2 to TRBJ2-3; TRBD1 aligns across 7 bases. Unmatched junction bases numbered 7, after V lost 3 bases and J lost 4 bases. Germline values: CDR1 SGHTA, CDR2 FQGNSA. The CDR3 is 15 amino acids. In nucleotides, the CDR3 is TGTGCCAGCAGCTTGAAAAGGGGGCGCGCAGATACGCAGTATTTT. Its translation is CASSLKRGRADTQYF. Looking up the rest from reference TRBV7-2 and TRBJ2-3 gives the full variable domain: GAGVSQSPSNKVTEKGKDVELRCDPISGHTALYWYRQSLGQGLEFLIYFQGNSAPDKSGLPSDRFSAERTGGSVSTLTIQRTQQEDSAVYLCASSLKRGRADTQYFGPGTRLTVL.

This clone has more than one count but fewer than ten. CDR3 nucleotide sequence: TGTGCCAGTAGTCCGGGACAGGGGGCCCGGATGAACACTGAAGCTTTCTTT. This gives the protein CASSPGQGARMNTEAFF. The V call is TRBV19, the J call TRBJ1-1; 12 nucleotides match TRBD1. The V gene's germline CDR1 is LNHDA and CDR2 SQIVND (reference sequence). This CDR3 is 17 amino acids long. Trimming took 5 bases from V and 0 from J; bases not matched to a gene: 7. The variable domain in full, completed from reference TRBV19 and TRBJ1-1, reads DGGITQSPKYLFRKEGQNVTLSCEQNLNHDAMYWYRQDPGQGLRLIYYSQIVNDFQKGDIAEGYSVSREKKESFPLTVTSAQKNPTAFYLCASSPGQGARMNTEAFFGQGTRLTVV.